The clone carrying this TCR beta chain was counted many times. Its antigen is unknown. This record comes from a study of identical twins. The CDR3 is 14 amino acids. CDR1 and CDR2 (germline): MNHEY, SVGAGI. Unmatched junction bases numbered 2, after V lost 4 bases and J lost 2 bases. Template switching created a universal primer site, and the cDNA included unique molecular identifiers. One entry per CDR3 protein results from TCRdb running MiXCR on the 5' RACE reads. Here the sample spans about 690,000 distinct CDR3 sequences, around 6% being singletons. Study results and caveats: Models came in too low on out-of-frame TCR alpha sharing in monozygotic twins. Sharing of beta out-of-frame sequences by twins showed a weaker excess.

All donors were healthy, and all were Caucasian. The chain couples TRBV6-5 to TRBJ1-5, with 7 positions matching TRBD1. The receptor comes from a man younger than 35 in good health. The sequencing input was naive T cells sorted from blood. This CDR3 reads CASSWDRGNQPQHF. Written as DNA, the CDR3 is TGTGCCAGCAGTTGGGACAGAGGCAATCAGCCCCAGCATTTT.